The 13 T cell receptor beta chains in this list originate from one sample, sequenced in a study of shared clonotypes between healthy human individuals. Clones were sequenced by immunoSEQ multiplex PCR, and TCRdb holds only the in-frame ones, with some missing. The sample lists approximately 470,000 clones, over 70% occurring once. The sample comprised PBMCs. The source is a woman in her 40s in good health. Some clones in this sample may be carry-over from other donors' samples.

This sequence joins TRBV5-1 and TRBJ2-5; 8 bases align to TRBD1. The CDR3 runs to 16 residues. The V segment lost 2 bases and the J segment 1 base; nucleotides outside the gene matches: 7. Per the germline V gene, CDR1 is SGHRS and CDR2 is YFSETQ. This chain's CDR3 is CASSFGRQGAQETQYF. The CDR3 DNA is TGCGCCAGCAGCTTCGGCCGTCAGGGGGCCCAAGAGACCCAGTACTTC.

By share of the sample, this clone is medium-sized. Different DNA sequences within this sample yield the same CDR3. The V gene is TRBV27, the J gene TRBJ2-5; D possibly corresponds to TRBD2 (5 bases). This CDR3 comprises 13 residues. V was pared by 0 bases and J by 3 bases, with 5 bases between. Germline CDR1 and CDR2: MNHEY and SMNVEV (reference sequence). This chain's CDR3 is CASSLSEEETQYF. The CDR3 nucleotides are TGTGCCAGCAGTTTATCGGAGGAAGAGACCCAGTACTTC.

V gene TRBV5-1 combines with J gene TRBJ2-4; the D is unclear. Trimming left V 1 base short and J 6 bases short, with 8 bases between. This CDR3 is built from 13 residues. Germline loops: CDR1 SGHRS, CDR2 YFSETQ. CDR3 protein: CASSLSGRNIQYF. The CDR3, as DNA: TGCGCCAGCAGCTTGTCGGGCAGAAACATTCAGTACTTC. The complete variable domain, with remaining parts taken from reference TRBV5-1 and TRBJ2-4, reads KAGVTQTPRYLIKTRGQQVTLSCSPISGHRSVSWYQQTPGQGLQFLFEYFSETQRNKGNFPGRFSGRQFSNSRSEMNVSTLELGDSALYLCASSLSGRNIQYFGAGTRLSVL.

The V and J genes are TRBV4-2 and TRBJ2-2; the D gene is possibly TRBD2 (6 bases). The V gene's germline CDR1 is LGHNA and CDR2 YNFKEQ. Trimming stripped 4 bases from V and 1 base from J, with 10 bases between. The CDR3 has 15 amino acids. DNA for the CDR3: TGTGCCAGCAGCCCCTGGGAGGAGAACACCGGGGAGCTGTTTTTT. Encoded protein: CASSPWEENTGELFF.

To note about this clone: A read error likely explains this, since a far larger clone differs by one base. The CDR3 region is CASGGLADEQYF. CDR3 coding DNA: TGTGCCAGCGGGGGACTAGCGGACGAGCAGTACTTC. The rearrangement links TRBV2 to TRBJ2-7, with 11 bases identical to TRBD2. V lost 8 bases, J lost 5 bases, and 2 bases stayed unmatched. Per germline, CDR1 SNHLY and CDR2 FYNNEI. CDR3 length equals 12 residues.

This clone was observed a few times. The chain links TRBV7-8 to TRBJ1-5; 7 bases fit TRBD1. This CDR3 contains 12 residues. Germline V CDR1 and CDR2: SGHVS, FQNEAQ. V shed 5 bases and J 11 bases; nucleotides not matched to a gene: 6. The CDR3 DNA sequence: TGTGCCAGCAGCACGGACAGGACGGCCCAGCATTTT. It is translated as CASSTDRTAQHF.

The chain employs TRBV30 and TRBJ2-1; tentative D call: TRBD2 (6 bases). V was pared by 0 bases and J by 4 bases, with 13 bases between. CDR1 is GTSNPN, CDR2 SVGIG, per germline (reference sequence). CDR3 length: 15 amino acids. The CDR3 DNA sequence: TGTGCCTGGAGTGTCGAGGCGGGAACGTACAATGAGCAGTTCTTC. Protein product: CAWSVEAGTYNEQFF.

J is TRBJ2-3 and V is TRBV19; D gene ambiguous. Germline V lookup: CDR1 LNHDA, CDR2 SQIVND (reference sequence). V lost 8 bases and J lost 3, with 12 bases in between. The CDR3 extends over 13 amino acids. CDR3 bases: TGTGCCAGTCGACCGGTGGGGACAGATACGCAGTATTTT. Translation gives CASRPVGTDTQYF.

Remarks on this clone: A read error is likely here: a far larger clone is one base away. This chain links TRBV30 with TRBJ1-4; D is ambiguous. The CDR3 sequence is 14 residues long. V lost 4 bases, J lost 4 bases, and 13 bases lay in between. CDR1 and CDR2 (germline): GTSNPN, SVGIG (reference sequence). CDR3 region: CAWTRWERNEKLFF. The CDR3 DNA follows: TGTGCCTGGACTCGATGGGAGCGTAATGAAAAACTGTTTTTT.

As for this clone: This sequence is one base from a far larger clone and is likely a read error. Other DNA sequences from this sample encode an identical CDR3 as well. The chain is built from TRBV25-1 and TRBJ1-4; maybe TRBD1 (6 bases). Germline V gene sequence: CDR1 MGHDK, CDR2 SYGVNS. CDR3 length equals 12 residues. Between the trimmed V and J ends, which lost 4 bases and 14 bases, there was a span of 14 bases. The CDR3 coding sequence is TGTGCCAGCAGTGGTAGGTCAGGACAGCTGTTTTTT. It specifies CASSGRSGQLFF.

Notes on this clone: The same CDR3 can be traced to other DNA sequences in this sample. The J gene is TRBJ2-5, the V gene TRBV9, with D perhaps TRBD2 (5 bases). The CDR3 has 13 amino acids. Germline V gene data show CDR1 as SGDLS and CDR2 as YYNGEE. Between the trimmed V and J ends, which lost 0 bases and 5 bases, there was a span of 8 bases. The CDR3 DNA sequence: TGTGCCAGCAGCGTAGGTCCGGGGGAGACCCAGTACTTC. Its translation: CASSVGPGETQYF.

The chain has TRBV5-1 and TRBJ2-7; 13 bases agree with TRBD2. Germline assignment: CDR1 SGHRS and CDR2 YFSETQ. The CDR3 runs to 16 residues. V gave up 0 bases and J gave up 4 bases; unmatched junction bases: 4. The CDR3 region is CASSLGTSGGGYEQYF. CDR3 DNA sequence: TGCGCCAGCAGCTTGGGGACTAGCGGGGGAGGATACGAGCAGTACTTC.

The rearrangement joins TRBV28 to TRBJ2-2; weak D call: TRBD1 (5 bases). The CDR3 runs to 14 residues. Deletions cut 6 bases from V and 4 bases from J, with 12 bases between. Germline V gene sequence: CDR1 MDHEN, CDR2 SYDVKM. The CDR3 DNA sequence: TGTGCCAGCAGCCCAGACAGACCCACCGGGGAGCTGTTTTTT. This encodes CASSPDRPTGELFF.